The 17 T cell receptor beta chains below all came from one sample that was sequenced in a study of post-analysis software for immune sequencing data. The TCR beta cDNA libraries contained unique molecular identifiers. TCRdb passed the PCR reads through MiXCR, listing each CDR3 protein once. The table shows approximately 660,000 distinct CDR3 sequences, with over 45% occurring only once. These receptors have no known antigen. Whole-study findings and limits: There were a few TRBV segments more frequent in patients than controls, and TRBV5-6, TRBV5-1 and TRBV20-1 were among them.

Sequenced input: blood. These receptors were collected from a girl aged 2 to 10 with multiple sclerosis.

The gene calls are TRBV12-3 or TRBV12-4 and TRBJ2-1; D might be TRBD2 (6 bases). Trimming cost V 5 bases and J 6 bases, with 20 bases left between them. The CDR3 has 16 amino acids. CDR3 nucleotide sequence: TGTGCCAGCAGTCCCCCCGTTAGCGGTGGGGGCAATGAGCAGTTCTTC. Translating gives CASSPPVSGGGNEQFF.

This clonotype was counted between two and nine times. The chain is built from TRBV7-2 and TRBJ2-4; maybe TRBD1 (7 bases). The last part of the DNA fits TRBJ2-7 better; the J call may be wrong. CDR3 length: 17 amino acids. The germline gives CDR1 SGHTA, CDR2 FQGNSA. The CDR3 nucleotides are TGTGCCAGCAGCTTTAACCCGCTTCAACAGGGGAGGTCCGAGCAGTACTTC. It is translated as CASSFNPLQQGRSEQYF.

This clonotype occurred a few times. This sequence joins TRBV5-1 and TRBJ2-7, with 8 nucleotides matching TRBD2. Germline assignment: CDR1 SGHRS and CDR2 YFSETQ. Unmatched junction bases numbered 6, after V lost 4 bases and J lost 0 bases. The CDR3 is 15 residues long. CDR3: CASSPTSVGSYEQYF. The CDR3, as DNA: TGCGCCAGCAGCCCGACTAGCGTGGGCTCCTACGAGCAGTACTTC.

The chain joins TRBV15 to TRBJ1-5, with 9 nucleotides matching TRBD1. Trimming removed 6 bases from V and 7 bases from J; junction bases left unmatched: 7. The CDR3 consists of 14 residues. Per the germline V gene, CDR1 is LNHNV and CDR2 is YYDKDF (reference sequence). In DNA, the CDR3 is TGTGCCACCAGACAGGGGGCTTTTGTGCAGCCCCAGCATTTT. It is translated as CATRQGAFVQPQHF.

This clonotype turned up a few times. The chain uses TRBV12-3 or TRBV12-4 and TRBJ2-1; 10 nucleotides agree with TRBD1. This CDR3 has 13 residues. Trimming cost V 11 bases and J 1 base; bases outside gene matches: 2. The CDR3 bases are TGTGCCGAGGGACAGGGGTCCTACAATGAGCAGTTCTTC. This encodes CAEGQGSYNEQFF.

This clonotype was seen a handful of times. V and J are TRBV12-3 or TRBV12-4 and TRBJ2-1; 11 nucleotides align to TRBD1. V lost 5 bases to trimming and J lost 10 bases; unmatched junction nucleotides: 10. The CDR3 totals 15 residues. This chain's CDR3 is CASSPGQGAKWEQFF. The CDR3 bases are TGTGCCAGCAGTCCCGGACAGGGGGCAAAATGGGAGCAGTTCTTC.

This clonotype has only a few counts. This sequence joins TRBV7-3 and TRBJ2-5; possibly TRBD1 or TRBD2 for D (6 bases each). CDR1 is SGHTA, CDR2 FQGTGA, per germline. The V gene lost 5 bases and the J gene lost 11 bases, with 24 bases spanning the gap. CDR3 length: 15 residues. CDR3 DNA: TGTGCCAGCAGCGCGGACAGACTAGATCCCCGCGGGCAGTACTTC. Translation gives CASSADRLDPRGQYF.

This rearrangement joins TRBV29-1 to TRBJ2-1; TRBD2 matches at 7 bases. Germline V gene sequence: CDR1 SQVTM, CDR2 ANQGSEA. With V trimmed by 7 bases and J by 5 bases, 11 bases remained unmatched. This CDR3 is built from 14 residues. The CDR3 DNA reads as TGCAGCGGAGCTGCCGGGACTATCCACAATGAGCAGTTCTTC. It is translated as CSGAAGTIHNEQFF.

CDR3 residues: CSVLGGLAVTDTQYF. The CDR3 nucleotides read TGCAGCGTGCTTGGGGGACTAGCGGTTACAGATACGCAGTATTTT. The chain couples TRBV29-1 to TRBJ2-3; TRBD2 matches 11 bases. Unmatched junction bases numbered 8, after V lost 6 bases and J lost 3 bases. This CDR3 has 15 residues. CDR1 SQVTM and CDR2 ANQGSEA come from the germline V gene.

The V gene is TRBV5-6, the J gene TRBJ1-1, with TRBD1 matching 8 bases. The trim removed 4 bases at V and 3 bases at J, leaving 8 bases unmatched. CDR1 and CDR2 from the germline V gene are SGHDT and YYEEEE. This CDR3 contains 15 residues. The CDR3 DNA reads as TGTGCCAGCAGCGCGTACAGGGGGAGAGACACTGAAGCTTTCTTT. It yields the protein CASSAYRGRDTEAFF.

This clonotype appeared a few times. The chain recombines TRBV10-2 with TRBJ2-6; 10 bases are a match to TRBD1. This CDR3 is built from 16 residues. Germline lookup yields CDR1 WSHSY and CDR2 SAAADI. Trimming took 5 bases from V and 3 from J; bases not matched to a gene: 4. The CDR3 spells CASSQGQGYGANVLTF. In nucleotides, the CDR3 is TGCGCCAGCAGTCAGGGACAGGGGTATGGGGCCAACGTCCTGACTTTC.

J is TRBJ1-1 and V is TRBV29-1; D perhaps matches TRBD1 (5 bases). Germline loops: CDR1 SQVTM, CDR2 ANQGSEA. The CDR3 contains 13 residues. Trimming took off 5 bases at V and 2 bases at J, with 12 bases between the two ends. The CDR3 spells CSVSSGYNTEAFF. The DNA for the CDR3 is TGCAGCGTTTCCTCAGGGTATAACACTGAAGCTTTCTTT.

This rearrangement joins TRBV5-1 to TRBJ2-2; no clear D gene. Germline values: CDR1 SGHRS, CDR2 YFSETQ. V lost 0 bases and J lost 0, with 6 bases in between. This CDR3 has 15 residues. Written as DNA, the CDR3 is TGCGCCAGCAGCTTGGGGAACCCGAACACCGGGGAGCTGTTTTTT. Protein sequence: CASSLGNPNTGELFF.

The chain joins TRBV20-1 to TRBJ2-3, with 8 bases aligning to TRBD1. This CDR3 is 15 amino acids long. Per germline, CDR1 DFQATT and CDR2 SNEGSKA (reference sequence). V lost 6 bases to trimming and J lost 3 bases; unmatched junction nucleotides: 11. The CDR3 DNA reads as TGCAGTGCCCATAACTCAGGGGGCCCGACAGATACGCAGTATTTT. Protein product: CSAHNSGGPTDTQYF.

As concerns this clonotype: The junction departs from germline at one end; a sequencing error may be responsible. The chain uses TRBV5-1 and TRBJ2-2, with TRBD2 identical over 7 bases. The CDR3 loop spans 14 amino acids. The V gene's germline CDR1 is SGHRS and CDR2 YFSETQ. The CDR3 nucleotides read TGCGCCAGCAGGAGGGCCTTCCCGGCGGGGGAGCGGTTTTTT. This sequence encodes CASRRAFPAGERFF.

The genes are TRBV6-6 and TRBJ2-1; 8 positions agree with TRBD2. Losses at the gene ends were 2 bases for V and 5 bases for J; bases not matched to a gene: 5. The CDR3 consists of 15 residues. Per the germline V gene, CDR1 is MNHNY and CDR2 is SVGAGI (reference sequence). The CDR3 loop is CASSYGVAGNNEQFF. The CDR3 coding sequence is TGTGCCAGCAGTTACGGGGTAGCGGGGAACAATGAGCAGTTCTTC.

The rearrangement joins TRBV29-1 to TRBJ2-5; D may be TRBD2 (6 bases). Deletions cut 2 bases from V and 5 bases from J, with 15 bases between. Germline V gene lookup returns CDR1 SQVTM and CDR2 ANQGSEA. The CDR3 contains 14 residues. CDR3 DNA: TGCAGCGTTGAATGGGAGGAGCGACGGGAGACCCAGTACTTC. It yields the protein CSVEWEERRETQYF. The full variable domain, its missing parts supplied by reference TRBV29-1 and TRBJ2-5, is SAVISQKPSRDICQRGTSLTIQCQVDSQVTMMFWYRQQPGQSLTLIATANQGSEATYESGFVIDKFPISRPNLTFSTLTVSNMSPEDSSIYLCSVEWEERRETQYFGPGTRLLVL.